The rows below give T cell receptor beta chains drawn from one sample of a study of cytomegalovirus exposure and HLA in healthy donors. Assay used: immunoSEQ multiplex PCR; TCRdb lists only in-frame clones, some missing. The sample lists 150,000 to 200,000 clones, roughly four fifths occurring once. Sequenced sample: PBMCs. Receptor source: a man between 25 and 39 years old in good health and CMV-seronegative. CDR3s include the opening cysteine and the closing phenylalanine or tryptophan. Each record gives: CDR3 length, V gene, D gene, J gene, clone size, CDR3 DNA, CDR3 protein. A D gene is named only where the DNA matches it firmly. The listing skips clone size in some rows; elsewhere it reads once, few, many or a size class.

15	TRBV10-1	.	TRBJ2-5	.	TGCGCCAGCAGTGAGTCTATACAGGGCCAAGAGACCCAGTACTTC	CASSESIQGQETQYF
15	TRBV10-3	TRBD2	TRBJ2-1	.	TGTGCCATCAGTGAGTCCCAGCGGGAGTTCCCTGAGCAGTTCTTC	CAISESQREFPEQFF
13	TRBV29-1	.	TRBJ2-1	.	TGCAGCTGCCCAGTTGCGGTTGGCAATGAGCAGTTCTTC	CSCPVAVGNEQFF
17	TRBV27	TRBD1	TRBJ1-3	.	TGTGCCAGCAGTCGGGCCGGGAGGGGGCAGGAGGTTAACACCATATATTTT	CASSRAGRGQEVNTIYF
17	TRBV4-1	TRBD2	TRBJ2-1	.	TGCGCCAGCAGCCACCCACTAGCGGGAGGACCCTACAATGAGCAGTTCTTC	CASSHPLAGGPYNEQFF
12	TRBV10-2	.	TRBJ2-3	.	TGCGCCAGCAGTGACGCACAAGATACGCAGTATTTT	CASSDAQDTQYF
14	TRBV6-5	TRBD1	TRBJ2-7	.	TGTGCCAGCAGTTACTCACAGGGGGCCCACGAGCAGTACTTC	CASSYSQGAHEQYF
15	TRBV30	.	TRBJ1-6	few	TGTGCCTGGAGGTATGCGGGGTCGGATAATTCACCCCTCCACTTT	CAWRYAGSDNSPLHF
15	TRBV29-1	.	TRBJ2-5	.	TGCAGCGTTGAAATGGGCCTGGGGGGAGGAGAGACCCAGTACTTC	CSVEMGLGGGETQYF
14	TRBV28	.	TRBJ2-1	.	TGTGCCAGCAAAACCCTCTTATTGGCCAATGAGCAGTTCTTC	CASKTLLLANEQFF